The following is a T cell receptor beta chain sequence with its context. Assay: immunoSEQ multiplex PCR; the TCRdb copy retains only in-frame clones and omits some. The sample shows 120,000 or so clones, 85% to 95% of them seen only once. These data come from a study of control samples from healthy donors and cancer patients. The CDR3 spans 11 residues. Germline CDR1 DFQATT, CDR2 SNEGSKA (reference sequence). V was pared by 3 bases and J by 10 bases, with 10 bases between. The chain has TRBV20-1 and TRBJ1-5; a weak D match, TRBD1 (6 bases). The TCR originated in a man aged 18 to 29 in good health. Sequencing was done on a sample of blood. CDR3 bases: TGCAGTGCTAGTTCACAGGGTCCCCAGCATTTT. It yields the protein CSASSQGPQHF.